These T cell receptor beta chains were read from a single sample in a study of T and B cells in COVID-19 patients. TCRdb analysed the multiplex PCR reads with MiXCR anew, one entry per CDR3 protein. The table has approximately 4,000 distinct CDR3 sequences, about 24% seen once. Input material: blood. All receptors derive from a human donor with active COVID-19. Each CDR3 is given with its conserved first and last residue. Clone size is shown for a subset of rows, as once, few, many or a class of expanded clone.

j_call | v_call | clone_size | cdr3_aa
TRBJ2-5 | TRBV19 | NA | CASNEGGRSETQYF
TRBJ2-3 | TRBV6-5 | medium-sized | CASSYAGTDRTDTQYF
TRBJ2-7 | TRBV6-1 | NA | CASSPDASYEQYF
TRBJ1-4 | TRBV29-1 | large | CSVESGGLFF
TRBJ2-5 | TRBV12-3/TRBV12-4 | many | CASRAPGRETQYF
TRBJ1-6 | TRBV5-1 | NA | CASREDGYNSPLHF
TRBJ1-4 | TRBV6-2/TRBV6-3 | few | CASRPGGPGNEKLFF
TRBJ2-1 | TRBV5-6 | medium-sized | CASSLLTPGLTTSNPNEQFF
TRBJ1-1 | TRBV19 | NA | CASSPLGQKTEAFF
TRBJ1-1 | TRBV5-5 | few | CASSLPQGNTEAFF
TRBJ1-4 | TRBV19 | medium-sized | CASRTGPNNEKLFF
TRBJ1-5 | TRBV6-5 | medium-sized | CASSDGGQPQHF
TRBJ2-2 | TRBV6-5 | NA | CASSYRGGVGELFF
TRBJ1-6 | TRBV7-9 | many | CASSWVGQGNSPLHF
TRBJ2-2 | TRBV5-6 | medium-sized | CASSLASGSLRTGELFF
TRBJ2-7 | TRBV27 | medium-sized | CASRRTGSSVQYF
TRBJ1-2 | TRBV29-1 | medium-sized | CSVSTGTGYGYTF
TRBJ2-4 | TRBV6-5 | medium-sized | CASGFRGSKNIQYF
TRBJ1-1 | TRBV19 | medium-sized | CASSIDPGGGTEAFF
TRBJ2-7 | TRBV7-6 | few | CASSLGGLAGTPYEQYF
TRBJ1-1 | TRBV12-3/TRBV12-4 | medium-sized | CASSSSRGYTEAFF
TRBJ2-1 | TRBV13 | NA | CASSLASGGASYNEQFF
TRBJ1-2 | TRBV11-3 | medium-sized | CASSLPGRERYGYTF
TRBJ2-3 | TRBV19 | medium-sized | CASSIVAGGQADTQYF
TRBJ2-7 | TRBV5-4 | medium-sized | CASSSLTSGGPPSYEQYF
TRBJ1-2 | TRBV12-5 | few | CASGFLASHGYTF
TRBJ1-5 | TRBV11-3 | NA | CASSLGDSFNQPQHF
TRBJ2-2 | TRBV2 | NA | CASKGVMNTGELFF
TRBJ2-1 | TRBV4-3 | many | CASSQDLGLTSGGYNEQFF
TRBJ1-1 | TRBV19 | medium-sized | CATNRPPGNTEAFF
TRBJ2-3 | TRBV11-3 | few | CASSFNTDTQYF
TRBJ2-5 | TRBV30 | medium-sized | CAWSQGLGTQYF
TRBJ2-1 | TRBV19 | NA | CASSPRGDEQFF
TRBJ2-2 | TRBV15 | medium-sized | CATSERRENTGELFF
TRBJ1-3 | TRBV19 | medium-sized | CASSIVGVSGNTIYF
TRBJ2-1 | TRBV4-2 | NA | CASSQDGGGYRNEQFF
TRBJ1-3 | TRBV14 | few | CASSQRFSGNTIYF
TRBJ1-2 | TRBV7-2 | NA | CASSPTVAGGDGGYTF
TRBJ2-5 | TRBV5-1 | NA | CASSPVVQETQYF
TRBJ2-7 | TRBV25-1 | NA | CASGSGPPYEQYF
TRBJ1-1 | TRBV19 | medium-sized | CASSIGPKRLLNTEAFF
TRBJ2-5 | TRBV12-3/TRBV12-4 | medium-sized | CASSLVRGMETQYF
TRBJ1-1 | TRBV12-3/TRBV12-4 | many | CASSPGTAPNTEAFF
TRBJ2-1 | TRBV14 | many | CASSRGNPSYNEQFF
TRBJ2-2 | TRBV6-2/TRBV6-3 | medium-sized | CASRRAGNTGELFF
TRBJ2-5 | TRBV27 | medium-sized | CASSFRDGQETQYF